Shown below are 26 T cell receptor beta chains from a single sample sequenced in a study of prognosis after radiotherapy for stage I lung cancer. Amplification of the TCR beta CDR3 (from genomic DNA) was done by two-round multiplex PCR. With primers specific to each TRBV and TRBJ gene, the first-round PCR was performed. One entry per CDR3 protein, called by TCRdb with MiXCR from the multiplex PCR reads. The sample lists 30,000 to 35,000 distinct CDR3 sequences, roughly 52% seen once, with 16% in the top ten. The source was PBMCs, collected before or after stereotactic body radiation therapy (not recorded which). The receptor set was obtained from a donor at least 50 years old with non-small cell lung cancer.

This clonotype was picked up one time. A far larger clone is one nucleotide away, so this likely arose from a read error. This chain connects TRBV9 to TRBJ2-7; D remains unclear. Germline V gene lookup returns CDR1 SGDLS and CDR2 YYNGEE. The V end was cut by 5 bases, the J end by 3 bases, with 15 bases between. The CDR3 is 14 amino acids. For the CDR3, the DNA is TGTGCCAGCAGTTACGACACGGTCTTCTACGAGCAGTACTTC. Translating gives CASSYDTVFYEQYF.

Notes on this clonotype: A much larger clone differs from this one at a single base, so this may be a read error. V usage is TRBV10-3 and J usage is TRBJ2-1; no clear D. CDR3 length: 12 amino acids. V was cut by 0 bases and J by 9 bases, with 6 bases left in between. Germline CDR1 and CDR2: ENHRY and SYGVKD. CDR3 DNA: TGTGCCATCAGTGAGTCCGTGGGTGAGCAGTTCTTC. This encodes CAISESVGEQFF.

This rearrangement joins TRBV12-3 or TRBV12-4 to TRBJ2-1, with D possibly TRBD2 on 6 matching bases. Trimming took 6 bases from V and 4 from J, leaving 22 bases between them. CDR3 length: 17 residues. The chain's CDR3 is CASSLREFGRRYNEQFF. Written as DNA, the CDR3 is TGTGCCAGCAGCCTCCGGGAGTTCGGGAGAAGATACAATGAGCAGTTCTTC.

The sample holds many counts of this clonotype. The chain has TRBV9 and TRBJ2-1; D gene unclear. CDR3 length: 15 amino acids. Germline-derived CDR1 and CDR2 are SGDLS and YYNGEE. Trimming left V 4 bases short and J 2 bases short, with 13 bases between. CDR3 sequence reads: CASSPPGSTYNEQFF. CDR3 DNA: TGTGCCAGCAGCCCACCCGGGTCTACCTACAATGAGCAGTTCTTC.

The rearrangement uses TRBV6-9 and TRBJ2-3, with 7 positions matching TRBD1. The CDR3 is 15 amino acids. Germline-derived CDR1 and CDR2 are MNHGY and SVAAGI. V shed 4 bases and J 6 bases; nucleotides not matched to a gene: 10. This chain's CDR3 is CASSSMTGSIDTQYF. CDR3 nucleotide sequence: TGTGCCAGCAGTTCTATGACAGGGTCCATTGATACGCAGTATTTT.

The chain combines TRBV4-1 with TRBJ2-2; possible D gene TRBD1, 6 bases. The CDR3 totals 16 residues. The V end was cut by 4 bases, the J end by 0 bases, with 12 bases between. Germline assignment: CDR1 MGHRA and CDR2 YSYEKL. CDR3 protein: CASSPQGMSNTGELFF. The DNA for the CDR3 is TGCGCCAGCAGCCCTCAGGGGATGTCGAACACCGGGGAGCTGTTTTTT.

The chain uses TRBV6-2 or TRBV6-3 and TRBJ2-2; D gene unclear. CDR1 and CDR2 from the germline V gene are MNHEY and SVGEGT. CDR3 length equals 16 residues. Deletions cut 5 bases from V and 0 bases from J, with 13 bases between. The CDR3 loop is CASSPRRATNTGELFF. The CDR3 bases are TGTGCCAGCAGTCCACGCCGGGCAACGAACACCGGGGAGCTGTTTTTT.

This rearrangement joins TRBV9 to TRBJ1-2, with D uncertain. The CDR3 totals 15 residues. Germline V lookup: CDR1 SGDLS, CDR2 YYNGEE. V was trimmed by 0 bases and J by 4 bases, leaving 13 bases between them. The CDR3 spells CASSVDANGLYGYTF. For the CDR3, the DNA is TGTGCCAGCAGCGTAGATGCGAACGGACTCTATGGCTACACCTTC.

This clonotype was seen repeatedly, ten times or more. The chain joins TRBV7-8 to TRBJ1-1; TRBD1 might be the D (5 bases). The V and J ends lost 2 bases and 5 bases respectively, with 9 bases between them. The CDR3 is made up of 13 amino acids. Looked up from germline, CDR1 is SGHVS and CDR2 is FQNEAQ. The CDR3, as DNA: TGTGCCAGCAGCTTAACAGGAGGGACTGAAGCTTTCTTT. Protein: CASSLTGGTEAFF.

A note on this clonotype: A far larger clone is off by one base, so a read error is likely. The chain combines TRBV6-9 with TRBJ2-6, with D perhaps matching TRBD1 (5 bases). Germline V lookup: CDR1 MNHGY, CDR2 SVAAGI. The CDR3 runs 12 residues. Trimming removed 4 bases from V and 10 bases from J, with 8 bases in between. CDR3 nucleotide sequence: TGTGCCAGCAGTTCTTCAGGGAACGTCCTGACTTTC. This sequence encodes CASSSSGNVLTF.

Concerning this clonotype itself: Given a far larger clone just one base away, this is likely a sequencing read error. The chain joins TRBV11-3 to TRBJ1-3; 9 bases fit TRBD1. Trimming removed 5 bases from V and 7 bases from J; junction bases left unmatched: 6. The CDR3 has 14 residues. Germline V gene sequence: CDR1 SGHNT, CDR2 YENEEA. CDR3 DNA sequence: TGTGCCAGCAGCCGAGGGACAGGGATGAACACCATATATTTT. Its protein is CASSRGTGMNTIYF.

About this clonotype: With a far larger clone one base away, a read error is the likely cause. The rearrangement uses TRBV6-9 and TRBJ2-2; 9 nucleotides line up with TRBD1. CDR1 and CDR2 from the germline V gene are MNHGY and SVAAGI. The CDR3 totals 16 residues. The CDR3 DNA sequence: TGTACCAGCAGTGACTCCGGACAGGGGAACATCGGGGAGCTGTTTTTT. It specifies CTSSDSGQGNIGELFF.

This chain joins TRBV7-2 and TRBJ2-1; D is unclear. Germline CDR1 and CDR2: SGHTA and FQGNSA. This CDR3 is 14 amino acids long. V lost 1 base to trimming and J lost 5 bases, with 9 bases between them. CDR3 residues: CASSLVLSNNEQFF. The CDR3 coding sequence is TGTGCCAGCAGCTTAGTATTGAGCAACAATGAGCAGTTCTTC.

This clonotype was counted ten times or more. The rearrangement joins TRBV12-3 or TRBV12-4 to TRBJ1-4, with D perhaps TRBD1 (5 bases). V lost 4 bases to trimming and J lost 9 bases, with 18 bases between them. The CDR3 sequence is 15 residues long. The CDR3 sequence: CASSSSGTTAQKLFF. The CDR3 nucleotides are TGTGCCAGCAGTTCCAGCGGGACCACGGCACAAAAACTGTTTTTT.

V is TRBV20-1 and J is TRBJ1-2; D ambiguous. The CDR3 extends over 13 amino acids. The germline V gene has CDR1 DFQATT and CDR2 SNEGSKA (reference sequence). Trimming cost V 4 bases and J 4 bases, with 13 bases left between them. The CDR3 nucleotides are TGCAGTGCTATAATATGGACCGTCTATGGCTACACCTTC. Protein product: CSAIIWTVYGYTF.

At least ten counts were recorded for this clonotype. This chain uses TRBV6-4 with TRBJ1-1, with TRBD1 as a possible D gene (5 bases). Germline V gene data show CDR1 as MRHNA and CDR2 as SNTAGT. This CDR3 has 13 amino acids. Trimming removed 9 bases from V and 0 bases from J, with 11 bases in between. For the CDR3, the DNA is TGTGCCAGTCGACAGACCATGAACACTGAAGCTTTCTTT. Its protein product is CASRQTMNTEAFF.

To note about this clonotype: At one end the junction does not follow the germline gene, possibly because of a read error. This sequence joins TRBV7-2 and TRBJ1-5; D not resolved. The CDR3 sequence is 14 residues long. Germline CDR1 is SGHTA and CDR2 is FQGNSA. The CDR3 DNA reads TGTGCCAGCATCTTAGTGCAGGTCAATCAGCCCCAGCATTTT. It specifies CASILVQVNQPQHF.

By frequency in the sample, this clonotype is medium-sized. The V gene is TRBV12-3 or TRBV12-4, the J gene TRBJ2-7; D unresolved. The CDR3 consists of 14 residues. V lost 1 base and J lost 6, with 13 bases in between. The CDR3 region is CASSLGGFSGEQYF. The DNA of the CDR3 is TGTGCCAGCAGTTTAGGCGGTTTCTCGGGCGAGCAGTACTTC.

This clonotype showed up many times. The rearrangement uses TRBV5-1 and TRBJ2-5; no clear D. The germline V gene encodes CDR1 SGHRS and CDR2 YFSETQ. The V end was cut by 4 bases, the J end by 0 bases, with 13 bases between. There are 15 residues in the CDR3. CDR3 protein: CASSGLAADQETQYF. DNA of the CDR3: TGCGCCAGCAGCGGTCTGGCGGCAGACCAAGAGACCCAGTACTTC. The entire variable domain, with the rest obtained from reference TRBV5-1 and TRBJ2-5, is as follows: KAGVTQTPRYLIKTRGQQVTLSCSPISGHRSVSWYQQTPGQGLQFLFEYFSETQRNKGNFPGRFSGRQFSNSRSEMNVSTLELGDSALYLCASSGLAADQETQYFGPGTRLLVL.

A note on this clonotype: One base away lies a much larger clone, so this may be a sequencing read error. The CDR3 DNA follows: TGCAGCGTCGTCGGGATTGGGACGGGGAACACTGAAGCTTTCTTT. Translated, it gives CSVVGIGTGNTEAFF. V is TRBV29-1 and J is TRBJ1-1, with D perhaps matching TRBD1 (5 bases). The CDR3 has 15 residues. V was clipped by 6 bases and J by 1 base, with 18 bases between them. In germline, CDR1 is SQVTM, CDR2 ANQGSEA.

Sample share makes this clonotype large. This chain links TRBV4-1 with TRBJ2-7; 8 positions agree with TRBD1. V lost 4 bases, J lost 3 bases, and 5 bases stayed unmatched. Germline V lookup: CDR1 MGHRA, CDR2 YSYEKL. The CDR3 is made up of 14 amino acids. Here the CDR3 reads CASSPRTGSYEQYF. DNA for the CDR3: TGCGCCAGCAGCCCCCGGACAGGGAGCTACGAGCAGTACTTC.

The chain employs TRBV7-2 and TRBJ2-1, with D maybe TRBD2 (6 bases). The germline V and J ends were trimmed by 5 bases and 8 bases, with 25 bases remaining between them. Per the germline V gene, CDR1 is SGHTA and CDR2 is FQGNSA. The CDR3 runs to 17 residues. The CDR3 is CASSIYAEGGVRDEQFF. CDR3 bases: TGTGCCAGCAGCATATATGCGGAGGGAGGAGTCAGGGATGAGCAGTTCTTC.

This clonotype has a handful of counts. A read error is likely here: a far larger clone is one base away. This chain connects TRBV6-2 or TRBV6-3 to TRBJ2-1; 9 bases fit TRBD1. The CDR3 totals 16 residues. The germline gives CDR1 MNHEY, CDR2 SVGEGT. J lost 2 bases, V lost 7 bases, and 9 bases had no gene match. The CDR3 region has the DNA TGTGCCAGCAAACAGGGGGCGGTAGGAACCTACAATGAGCAGTTCTTC. Translation gives CASKQGAVGTYNEQFF.

Worth noting for this clonotype: This probably arose from a read error, given a far larger clone one base away. The chain employs TRBV6-1 and TRBJ2-7; D perhaps matches TRBD1 (5 bases). In germline, CDR1 is MNHNS, CDR2 SASEGT. The CDR3 spans 17 residues. The ends were cut back, 5 bases at V and 5 bases at J, with 25 bases in the middle. The CDR3 spells CASSYLPLGQDGNEQYF. The DNA for the CDR3 is TGTGCCAGCAGTTACCTCCCACTGGGGCAGGACGGCAACGAGCAGTACTTC.

This clonotype is medium-sized (0.01 to 0.1%) within its sample. V usage is TRBV5-1 and J usage is TRBJ1-2, with D maybe TRBD1 (6 bases). CDR3 length: 14 residues. Deletions cut 0 bases from V and 0 bases from J, with 6 bases between. Germline CDR1 and CDR2: SGHRS and YFSETQ. The CDR3 DNA reads as TGCGCCAGCAGCTTGGGACAGGCTAACTATGGCTACACCTTC. This gives the protein CASSLGQANYGYTF. The full variable domain, completed using reference TRBV5-1 and TRBJ1-2, is KAGVTQTPRYLIKTRGQQVTLSCSPISGHRSVSWYQQTPGQGLQFLFEYFSETQRNKGNFPGRFSGRQFSNSRSEMNVSTLELGDSALYLCASSLGQANYGYTFGSGTRLTVV.

This clonotype was observed a single time. This rearrangement joins TRBV7-9 to TRBJ2-2; 7 positions match TRBD2. The CDR3 runs 14 residues. V dropped 2 bases and J dropped 3; count of bases not matched to a gene: 0. CDR1 SEHNR and CDR2 FQNEAQ come from the germline V gene (reference sequence). The CDR3 DNA reads TGTGCCAGCAGCTTACTAGCGGACACCGGGGAGCTGTTTTTT. It is translated as CASSLLADTGELFF.